The 9 T cell receptor beta chains in this list originate from one sample, sequenced in a study of blood T cell repertoires in COVID-19. Repertoires were generated with immunoSEQ multiplex PCR, while TCRdb's copy carries only in-frame clones and drops some. Altogether about 360,000 clones are present, 70% to 90% being singletons, with the ten largest covering 3%. Sequenced input: peripheral blood. The receptors were gathered from a human donor in a cohort sampled during active COVID-19.

The genes are TRBV5-1 and TRBJ2-5; 11 bases map to TRBD2. There are 15 residues in the CDR3. Looked up from germline, CDR1 is SGHRS and CDR2 is YFSETQ. V shed 4 bases and J 0 bases; nucleotides not matched to a gene: 2. The CDR3 nucleotides read TGCGCCAGCAGCACTAGCGGGAGTGACCAAGAGACCCAGTACTTC. Its translation is CASSTSGSDQETQYF.

Concerning this clone itself: The junction differs from germline at one of its ends, possibly a read error. The chain's CDR3 is CASRLGAGGETQYF. The CDR3, as DNA: TGTGCCAGCAGATTAGGCGCGGGGGGCGAGACCCAGTACTTC. The chain carries TRBV7-9 and TRBJ2-5; TRBD2 aligns across 8 bases. Per germline, CDR1 SEHNR and CDR2 FQNEAQ (reference sequence). The CDR3 covers 14 residues. The variable domain in full, completed from reference TRBV7-9 and TRBJ2-5, reads DTGVSQNPRHKITKRGQNVTFRCDPISEHNRLYWYRQTLGQGPEFLTYFQNEAQLEKSRLLSDRFSAERPKGSFSTLEIQRTEQGDSAMYLCASRLGAGGETQYFGPGTRLLVL.

This clone has only a few counts. The rearrangement joins TRBV25-1 to TRBJ2-5, with D maybe TRBD1 (5 bases). The CDR3 spans 13 residues. V was shortened by 2 bases and J by 4 bases, with 8 bases between the two germline ends. CDR1 and CDR2 from the germline V gene are MGHDK and SYGVNS. CDR3 bases: TGTGCCAGCAGTGAACAGGGTGGAGAGACCCAGTACTTC. Its protein is CASSEQGGETQYF.

As to this clone: At one end the junction does not follow the germline gene, possibly because of a read error. V gene TRBV7-3 combines with J gene TRBJ2-5; 15 nucleotides line up with TRBD2. The CDR3 spans 19 residues. The V gene's germline CDR1 is SGHTA and CDR2 FQGTGA. CDR3 coding DNA: TGTGCCAGCAGCCCCCAGGGACTAGCGGGGGGTCAAAACCACGAGACCCAGTACTTC. Translating it yields CASSPQGLAGGQNHETQYF.

This chain joins TRBV30 and TRBJ2-1, with D possibly TRBD2 on 6 matching bases. This CDR3 comprises 16 residues. The V end lost 2 bases, the J end lost 4 bases, and 18 bases lay between the germline ends. Germline-derived CDR1 and CDR2 are GTSNPN and SVGIG (reference sequence). The DNA for the CDR3 is TGTGCCTGGAGTACGCGGGACGCAATATTATACAATGAGCAGTTCTTC. Protein sequence: CAWSTRDAILYNEQFF.

The chain employs TRBV14 and TRBJ2-5, with D possibly TRBD1 on 5 matching bases. The CDR3 is made up of 14 amino acids. V dropped 4 bases and J dropped 3 bases, with 12 bases sitting between them. Germline V CDR1 and CDR2: SGHDN, FVKESK. For the CDR3, the DNA is TGTGCCAGCAGCCGTGAAGGGGCGAAAGAGACCCAGTACTTC. Residues: CASSREGAKETQYF.

The chain combines TRBV2 with TRBJ1-2; a possible D gene is TRBD1 (6 bases). V lost 7 bases and J 0 bases, leaving 12 bases between the germline ends. Germline V gene sequence: CDR1 SNHLY, CDR2 FYNNEI. The CDR3 runs 14 residues. CDR3 residues: CASIYDRSNYGYTF. DNA of the CDR3: TGTGCCAGCATCTATGACAGGTCTAACTATGGCTACACCTTC. The whole variable domain, remainder taken from reference TRBV2 and TRBJ1-2, is EPEVTQTPSHQVTQMGQEVILRCVPISNHLYFYWYRQILGQKVEFLVSFYNNEISEKSEIFDDQFSVERPDGSNFTLKIRSTKLEDSAMYFCASIYDRSNYGYTFGSGTRLTVV.

V usage is TRBV5-1 and J usage is TRBJ2-1; D gene ambiguous. Trimming shortened V by 0 bases and J by 0 bases, and 7 bases separated the two germline ends. There are 15 residues in the CDR3. CDR1 is SGHRS, CDR2 YFSETQ, per germline. For the CDR3, the DNA is TGCGCCAGCAGCTTGGAATCGGGCTCCTACAATGAGCAGTTCTTC. This translates into CASSLESGSYNEQFF.

The J gene is TRBJ2-6, the V gene TRBV18; tentative D call: TRBD1 (6 bases). The germline V and J ends were trimmed by 1 base and 2 bases, with 6 bases remaining between them. CDR3 size: 15 residues. Germline loops: CDR1 KGHSH, CDR2 LQKENI. DNA of the CDR3: TGTGCCAGCTCACCACAGGGGGCTGGGGCCAACGTCCTGACTTTC. Its protein product is CASSPQGAGANVLTF.